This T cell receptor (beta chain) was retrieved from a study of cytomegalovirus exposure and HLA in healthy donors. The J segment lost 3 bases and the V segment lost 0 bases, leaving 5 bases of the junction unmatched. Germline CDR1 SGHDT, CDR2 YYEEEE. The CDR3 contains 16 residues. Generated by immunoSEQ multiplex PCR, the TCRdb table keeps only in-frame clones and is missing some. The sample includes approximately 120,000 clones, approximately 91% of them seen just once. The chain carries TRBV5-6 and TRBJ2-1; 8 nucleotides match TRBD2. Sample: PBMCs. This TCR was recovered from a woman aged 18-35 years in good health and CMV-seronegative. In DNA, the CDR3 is TGTGCCAGCAGCTTGGTAACTAGCGGACTCTACAATGAGCAGTTCTTC. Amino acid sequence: CASSLVTSGLYNEQFF.